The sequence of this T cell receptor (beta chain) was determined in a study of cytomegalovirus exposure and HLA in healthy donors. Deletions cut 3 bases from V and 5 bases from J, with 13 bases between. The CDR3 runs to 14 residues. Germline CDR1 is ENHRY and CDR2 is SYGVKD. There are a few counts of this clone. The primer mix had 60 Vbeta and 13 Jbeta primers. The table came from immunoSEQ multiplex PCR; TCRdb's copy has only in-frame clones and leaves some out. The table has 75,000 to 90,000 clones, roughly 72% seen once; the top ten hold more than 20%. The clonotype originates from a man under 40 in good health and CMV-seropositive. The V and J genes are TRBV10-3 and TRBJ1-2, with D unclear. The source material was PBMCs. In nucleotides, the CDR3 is TGTGCCATCAGTGACTCGGTGGGAGTATATGGCTACACCTTC. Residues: CAISDSVGVYGYTF.